These T cell receptor beta chains were read from a single sample in a study of T cell responses to AZD1222 COVID-19 vaccine. The table came from immunoSEQ multiplex PCR; TCRdb's copy has only in-frame clones and leaves some out. This sample yields around 190,000 clones, of which about 92% are seen a single time; roughly 1.3% belongs to the top ten. The material was peripheral blood, obtained on day 0 of AZD1222 vaccination. The receptor source for this set is an adult in good health. The CDR3 runs from the conserved cysteine through the conserved F or W. D genes are given only for firm matches. The size of a clone is reported for some rows only, either as once, few or many, or as a class for expanded clones.

DNA: TGTGCCAGCAGCGTGGGCCTTAATCAGCCCCAGCATTTT; CDR3: CASSVGLNQPQHF; J: TRBJ1-5; D: NA; V: TRBV9; size: NA
DNA: TGTGCCAGCAGCCTGGGACCGGTCTCTGGGGCCAACGTCCTGACTTTC; CDR3: CASSLGPVSGANVLTF; J: TRBJ2-6; D: NA; V: TRBV7-2; size: NA
DNA: TGTGCCAGCAGTTACGGGGGTCGGGAGCCCCAGCATTTT; CDR3: CASSYGGREPQHF; J: TRBJ1-5; D: NA; V: TRBV6-6; size: NA
DNA: TGTGCCAGCAGCTTAAATAGACGGAGCTCCTACAATGAGCAGTTCTTC; CDR3: CASSLNRRSSYNEQFF; J: TRBJ2-1; D: NA; V: TRBV7-3; size: NA
DNA: TGTGCCAGTAGTATAGGGGTAGCGGGGGCTATGCACACCGGGGAGCTGTTTTTT; CDR3: CASSIGVAGAMHTGELFF; J: TRBJ2-2; D: TRBD2; V: TRBV19; size: NA
DNA: TGTGCCAGCAACGCCGGGGGGGCGGCCGGCTATGGCTACACCTTC; CDR3: CASNAGGAAGYGYTF; J: TRBJ1-2; D: NA; V: TRBV6-5; size: NA
DNA: TGTGCCAGCAGTTACTTCCCGGTCTCCCTCACTGAAGCTTTCTTT; CDR3: CASSYFPVSLTEAFF; J: TRBJ1-1; D: NA; V: TRBV6-5; size: NA
DNA: TGTGCCAGCAGTCCTCCGACAGGGCCAACAGAGACCCAGTACTTC; CDR3: CASSPPTGPTETQYF; J: TRBJ2-5; D: TRBD1; V: TRBV6-5; size: once
DNA: TGTGCCAGCAGTAGGCTGCGCAATCAGCCCCAGCATTTT; CDR3: CASSRLRNQPQHF; J: TRBJ1-5; D: NA; V: TRBV28; size: NA
DNA: TGTGCCACCGGGAGCTCCTATAATTCACCCCTCCACTTT; CDR3: CATGSSYNSPLHF; J: TRBJ1-6; D: NA; V: TRBV7-9; size: NA
DNA: TGTGCCAGCAGCTTAGGCGTCACGACAGGGAACAATGAGCAGTTCTTC; CDR3: CASSLGVTTGNNEQFF; J: TRBJ2-1; D: TRBD1; V: TRBV7-9; size: once
DNA: TGTGCCAGCACGGTAGGGACGGCGGGGAACACTGAAGCTTTCTTT; CDR3: CASTVGTAGNTEAFF; J: TRBJ1-1; D: NA; V: TRBV6-5; size: NA
DNA: TGTGCCAGCAGCGTAGCAGGGGCTTCCTCCTACGAGCAGTACTTC; CDR3: CASSVAGASSYEQYF; J: TRBJ2-7; D: NA; V: TRBV9; size: NA
DNA: TGTGCCAGCAGCTTAAATCAGGGCCAGCTGAGCGCTTTCTTT; CDR3: CASSLNQGQLSAFF; J: TRBJ1-1; D: NA; V: TRBV7-2; size: NA
DNA: TGTGCCTGGAGTGTCATAGGTAATAGCAATCAGCCCCAGCATTTT; CDR3: CAWSVIGNSNQPQHF; J: TRBJ1-5; D: NA; V: TRBV30; size: NA
DNA: TGTGCCTGGAGTGTGGTAGCGGGGGTCGGGCAGTACTTC; CDR3: CAWSVVAGVGQYF; J: TRBJ2-7; D: TRBD2; V: TRBV30; size: NA
DNA: TGTGCCAGCAGCTTGCCGGGGATGAACACTGAAGCTTTCTTT; CDR3: CASSLPGMNTEAFF; J: TRBJ1-1; D: NA; V: TRBV5-6; size: NA
DNA: TGTGCCTGGACAGGGACGGCTAATTCACCCCTCCACTTT; CDR3: CAWTGTANSPLHF; J: TRBJ1-6; D: NA; V: TRBV30; size: NA
DNA: TGCGCCAGCAGCCAATATATCCAGCCGAACACTGAAGCTTTCTTT; CDR3: CASSQYIQPNTEAFF; J: TRBJ1-1; D: NA; V: TRBV4-1; size: NA
DNA: TGTGCCAGCAGCTCAACCGACAGATACAATCAGCCCCAGCATTTT; CDR3: CASSSTDRYNQPQHF; J: TRBJ1-5; D: NA; V: TRBV3-1/TRBV3-2; size: NA
DNA: TGCGCCAGCACGAAGGACGGTTCTGGGGCCAACGTCCTGACTTTC; CDR3: CASTKDGSGANVLTF; J: TRBJ2-6; D: NA; V: TRBV5-1; size: NA
DNA: TGCAGCGTTCAGACCGGGACAGGGGCTGAAGCTTTCTTT; CDR3: CSVQTGTGAEAFF; J: TRBJ1-1; D: TRBD1; V: TRBV29-1; size: NA
DNA: TGTGCCAGCAGGGCGGGGCCCGTCGTTAGCTCCTATAATTCACCCCTCCACTTT; CDR3: CASRAGPVVSSYNSPLHF; J: TRBJ1-6; D: NA; V: TRBV4-2; size: NA
DNA: TGTGCCAGCAGTGACGCGGCGGGAAGGGAGCAGTTCTTC; CDR3: CASSDAAGREQFF; J: TRBJ2-1; D: NA; V: TRBV6-4; size: NA
DNA: TGTGCCACCAGCAGCGGGGGAAGCAATCAGCCCCAGCATTTT; CDR3: CATSSGGSNQPQHF; J: TRBJ1-5; D: NA; V: TRBV15; size: NA
DNA: TGTGCCAGCATCTTATATAGCAATCAGCCCCAGCATTTT; CDR3: CASILYSNQPQHF; J: TRBJ1-5; D: NA; V: TRBV6-5; size: few
DNA: TGTGCCAGCAGCGCCGGGGGTTCCTACAATGAGCAGTTCTTC; CDR3: CASSAGGSYNEQFF; J: TRBJ2-1; D: NA; V: TRBV6-2/TRBV6-3; size: NA
DNA: TGTGCCAGTAGTATCGTCCCGGGTATGAACACTGAAGCTTTCTTT; CDR3: CASSIVPGMNTEAFF; J: TRBJ1-1; D: NA; V: TRBV19; size: NA
DNA: TGTGCCAGCTCCGCCTTCGTACAGGGGGCAGAAAACACCATATATTTT; CDR3: CASSAFVQGAENTIYF; J: TRBJ1-3; D: TRBD1; V: TRBV18; size: NA
DNA: TGTGCCAGCAGCTCCGTAGCGGGGGGGCTGTTCAATGAGCAGTTCTTC; CDR3: CASSSVAGGLFNEQFF; J: TRBJ2-1; D: TRBD2; V: TRBV7-2; size: NA
DNA: TGTGCCAGCAGTTTGATGGGGATGACTAGCACAGATACGCAGTATTTT; CDR3: CASSLMGMTSTDTQYF; J: TRBJ2-3; D: NA; V: TRBV27; size: NA
DNA: TGTGCCAGCGGTGAGTACGAGCAGTACTTC; CDR3: CASGEYEQYF; J: TRBJ2-7; D: NA; V: TRBV2; size: few
DNA: TGTGCCAGCAGTGGGGGACGGGTCAATGAGCAGTTCTTC; CDR3: CASSGGRVNEQFF; J: TRBJ2-1; D: NA; V: TRBV6-6; size: NA
DNA: TGCGCCAGCAGCCCTACAGGGGTTGAGGGCTACACCTTC; CDR3: CASSPTGVEGYTF; J: TRBJ1-2; D: TRBD1; V: TRBV5-1; size: once
DNA: TGTGCCAGCAGCTGGGACAGCATAGCTAACTATGGCTACACCTTC; CDR3: CASSWDSIANYGYTF; J: TRBJ1-2; D: TRBD1; V: TRBV5-8; size: NA
DNA: TGTGCCAGCAGCCAAAGGACTATAACCCAAGAGACCCAGTACTTC; CDR3: CASSQRTITQETQYF; J: TRBJ2-5; D: NA; V: TRBV3-1/TRBV3-2; size: once
DNA: TGCGCCAGCAGCTTAGGACAGACGAACACTGAAGCTTTCTTT; CDR3: CASSLGQTNTEAFF; J: TRBJ1-1; D: NA; V: TRBV5-1; size: NA
DNA: TGTGCCAGCAGTCTCAGGACAGGGCGTGGTGCTCAGCCCCAGCATTTT; CDR3: CASSLRTGRGAQPQHF; J: TRBJ1-5; D: TRBD1; V: TRBV6-2/TRBV6-3; size: NA
DNA: TGTGCCAGCTCACTACAGGGGCCCCAAGAGACCCAGTACTTC; CDR3: CASSLQGPQETQYF; J: TRBJ2-5; D: TRBD1; V: TRBV18; size: NA
DNA: TGTGCCAGCAGCCCACCTCCTCCCAGGGCGGGTTCACCCCTCCACTTT; CDR3: CASSPPPPRAGSPLHF; J: TRBJ1-6; D: NA; V: TRBV7-2; size: NA
DNA: TGTGCCAGCAGATCGACAGGGAGCACTGAAGCTTTCTTT; CDR3: CASRSTGSTEAFF; J: TRBJ1-1; D: TRBD1; V: TRBV28; size: NA
DNA: TGTGCCACCAGTAGGGCAGGGGACACCGGGGAGCTGTTTTTT; CDR3: CATSRAGDTGELFF; J: TRBJ2-2; D: NA; V: TRBV24-1; size: NA
DNA: TGTGCCAGCAGCTTGGGATCGCGAGTGCAGCAGCCCCAGCATTTT; CDR3: CASSLGSRVQQPQHF; J: TRBJ1-5; D: NA; V: TRBV5-6; size: NA
DNA: TGTGCCAGCAGCAAAGGGGTAGGGGCGAACACTGAAGCTTTCTTT; CDR3: CASSKGVGANTEAFF; J: TRBJ1-1; D: NA; V: TRBV21-1; size: NA
DNA: TGTGCCACCGGAAGTAGTTCGAACACTGAAGCTTTCTTT; CDR3: CATGSSSNTEAFF; J: TRBJ1-1; D: NA; V: TRBV15; size: NA
DNA: TGTGCCAGCAGCCTATTCCAGGGGGGAGGTGAAAAACTGTTTTTT; CDR3: CASSLFQGGGEKLFF; J: TRBJ1-4; D: TRBD1; V: TRBV7-2; size: NA
DNA: TGTGCCAGTAGTTCCCTCTACGAGCAGTACTTC; CDR3: CASSSLYEQYF; J: TRBJ2-7; D: NA; V: TRBV19; size: NA
DNA: TGTGCCAGCAGCGCCCACGTGGGTCAGTCCCCTTCTGGGTCCACCTTC; CDR3: CASSAHVGQSPSGSTF; J: TRBJ1-2; D: NA; V: TRBV9; size: NA
DNA: TGTGCCAGCAGTGAGGCACCAGGGGGTACCTACGAGCAGTACTTC; CDR3: CASSEAPGGTYEQYF; J: TRBJ2-7; D: TRBD1; V: TRBV6-1; size: NA
DNA: TGTGCCAGCAGCTTAAGGGAGGGGTTAACAGGTGGTGGCTACACCTTC; CDR3: CASSLREGLTGGGYTF; J: TRBJ1-2; D: NA; V: TRBV7-3; size: NA
DNA: TGTGCCAGCAGTCACGGCGGGACAGGGCCGTTCACAGATACGCAGTATTTT; CDR3: CASSHGGTGPFTDTQYF; J: TRBJ2-3; D: TRBD1; V: TRBV7-3; size: once
DNA: TGTGCCAGCAGCCGGGGGACAGGGGTTAATGAAAAACTGTTTTTT; CDR3: CASSRGTGVNEKLFF; J: TRBJ1-4; D: TRBD1; V: TRBV7-6; size: once
DNA: TGCGCCAGCGGGCAGACCACCACAGATACGCAGTATTTT; CDR3: CASGQTTTDTQYF; J: TRBJ2-3; D: NA; V: TRBV5-1; size: NA
DNA: TGCGCCAGCAGCTTGGTCGCCGGGACTAGCGGGGTTTACGAGCAGTACTTC; CDR3: CASSLVAGTSGVYEQYF; J: TRBJ2-7; D: TRBD2; V: TRBV5-1; size: NA